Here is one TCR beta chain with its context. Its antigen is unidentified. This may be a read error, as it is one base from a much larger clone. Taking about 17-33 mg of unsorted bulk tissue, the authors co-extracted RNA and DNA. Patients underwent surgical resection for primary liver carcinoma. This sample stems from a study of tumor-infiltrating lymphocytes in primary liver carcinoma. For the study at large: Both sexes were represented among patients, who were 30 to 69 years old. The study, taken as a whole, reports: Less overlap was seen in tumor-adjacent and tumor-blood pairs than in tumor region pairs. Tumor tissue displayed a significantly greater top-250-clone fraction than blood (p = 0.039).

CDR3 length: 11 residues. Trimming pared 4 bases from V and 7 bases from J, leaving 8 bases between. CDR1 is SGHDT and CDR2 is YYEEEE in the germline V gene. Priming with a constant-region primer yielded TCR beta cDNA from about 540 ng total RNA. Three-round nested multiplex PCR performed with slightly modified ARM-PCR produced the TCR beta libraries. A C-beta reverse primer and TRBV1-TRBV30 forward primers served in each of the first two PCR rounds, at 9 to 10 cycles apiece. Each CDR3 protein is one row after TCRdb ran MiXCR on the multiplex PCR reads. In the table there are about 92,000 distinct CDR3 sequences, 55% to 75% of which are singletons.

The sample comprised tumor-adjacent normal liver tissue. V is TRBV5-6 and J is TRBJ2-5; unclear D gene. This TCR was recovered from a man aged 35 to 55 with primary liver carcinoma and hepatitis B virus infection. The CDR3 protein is CASSATGTQYF. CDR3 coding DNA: TGTGCCAGCAGCGCCACGGGGACCCAGTACTTC.